A single sample is the source of the 27 T cell receptor beta chains below, sequenced in a study of radiotherapy plus CTLA-4 blockade in lung cancer. Some clones are missing from TCRdb's copy, which holds only in-frame ones; the method was immunoSEQ multiplex PCR. The table records under 35,000 clones, around 70% of them present only once. Sequencing used peripheral blood, obtained from a patient treated with radiotherapy plus ipilimumab. Receptor source: a human donor with non-small cell lung cancer whose response to radiotherapy plus ipilimumab could not be evaluated.

The chain employs TRBV7-6 and TRBJ2-2, with TRBD2 matching 11 bases. Germline loops: CDR1 SGHVS, CDR2 FNYEAQ. This CDR3 has 16 residues. Trimming took 2 bases from V and 8 from J; bases not matched to a gene: 7. Here the CDR3 DNA reads TGTGCCAGCAGCTTAATACTAGCGGGAGATCAGGGGGAGCTGTTTTTT. It yields the protein CASSLILAGDQGELFF.

The chain couples TRBV7-6 to TRBJ2-5, with 10 bases matching TRBD2. The CDR3 has 21 amino acids. V lost 4 bases, J lost 5 bases, and 25 bases stayed unmatched. Germline V gene lookup returns CDR1 SGHVS and CDR2 FNYEAQ. The DNA of the CDR3 is TGTGCCAGCAGCTACCGGCCGCGGGCAATGGAAGCGGGAGGGCCCCAGGAGACCCAGTACTTC. Amino acid sequence: CASSYRPRAMEAGGPQETQYF.

The V gene is TRBV6-5, the J gene TRBJ2-7; TRBD2 is a possible D gene (5 bases). The CDR3 loop spans 14 amino acids. V was clipped by 0 bases and J by 9 bases, with 15 bases between them. CDR1 and CDR2 (germline): MNHEY, SVGAGI. The CDR3 sequence is CASSYSGEKNGQYF. In DNA form, the CDR3 reads TGTGCCAGCAGTTACTCCGGGGAAAAGAACGGGCAGTACTTC.

The rearrangement links TRBV5-4 to TRBJ1-2; TRBD1 matches 8 bases. The junction had 8 bases not matched to a gene; V was cut back by 1 base and J by 9 bases. The germline V gene has CDR1 SGHNT and CDR2 YYREEE (reference sequence). This CDR3 has 14 residues. The CDR3 nucleotides read TGTGCCAGCAGCTTGATTCGTGGACAGGGCCGCTACACCTTC. This codes for CASSLIRGQGRYTF.

The chain has TRBV9 and TRBJ2-7; TRBD2 matches at 7 bases. CDR3 length equals 12 residues. CDR1 and CDR2 from the germline V gene are SGDLS and YYNGEE. V lost 4 bases to trimming and J lost 6 bases; unmatched junction nucleotides: 4. The CDR3 nucleotides are TGTGCCAGCAGCCCCAGGGAGGGCGAGCAGTACTTC. This translates into CASSPREGEQYF.

Details on this clone: At one end, the junction sequence differs from germline, possibly due to a read error. The rearrangement links TRBV5-4 to TRBJ2-1, with 8 positions matching TRBD2. CDR3 length: 14 amino acids. Germline values: CDR1 SGHNT, CDR2 YYREEE (reference sequence). The CDR3 region has the DNA TGTGCCAGCAGCCTGGACTTGGCGGGGGGACTTTTGGTCTTC. Its translation is CASSLDLAGGLLVF.

Only one count was recorded for this clone. V is TRBV28 and J is TRBJ2-2, with D maybe TRBD2 (6 bases). This CDR3 is 14 amino acids long. V lost 11 bases and J 3 bases, leaving 16 bases between the germline ends. Germline CDR1 reads MDHEN; CDR2 reads SYDVKM. CDR3 nucleotide sequence: TGTGCCGCGCGGGGCGGCGGTGACACCGGGGAGCTGTTTTTT. It yields the protein CAARGGGDTGELFF.

The chain uses TRBV11-2 and TRBJ2-1; 10 nucleotides line up with TRBD2. Germline loops: CDR1 SGHAT, CDR2 FQNNGV. This CDR3 is 15 amino acids long. Trimming at V came to 2 bases and at J to 9 bases, leaving 7 bases not matched to a gene. Here the CDR3 reads CASSLLLAGEGEQFF. The CDR3 DNA reads TGTGCCAGCAGCTTACTTCTAGCGGGAGAAGGTGAGCAGTTCTTC.

The chain employs TRBV11-3 and TRBJ2-1; no clear D gene. This CDR3 spans 15 amino acids. Germline CDR1 reads SGHNT; CDR2 reads YENEEA. Trimming shortened V by 10 bases and J by 2 bases, and 18 bases separated the two germline ends. Here the CDR3 reads CAIAVGPYPYNEQFF. CDR3 in DNA: TGTGCCATCGCGGTCGGCCCGTATCCCTACAATGAGCAGTTCTTC. The full variable domain, with the rest looked up from reference TRBV11-3 and TRBJ2-1, is EAGVVQSPRYKIIEKKQPVAFWCNPISGHNTLYWYLQNLGQGPELLIRYENEEAVDDSQLPKDRFSAERLKGVDSTLKIQPAELGDSAVYLCAIAVGPYPYNEQFFGPGTRLTVL.

The genes are TRBV6-6 and TRBJ1-1; tentative D call: TRBD1 (6 bases). CDR1 and CDR2 from the germline V gene are MNHNY and SVGAGI (reference sequence). Between the trimmed V and J ends, which lost 6 bases and 4 bases, there was a span of 12 bases. The CDR3 consists of 13 residues. Written as DNA, the CDR3 is TGTGCCAGCAGCGACAGGAGGTCCACTGAAGCTTTCTTT. This sequence encodes CASSDRRSTEAFF.

The CDR3 bases are TGTGCCAGCAGTGATCCCTCCCATAGCCTAGGAGAGACCCAGTACTTC. Translation gives CASSDPSHSLGETQYF. V and J are TRBV25-1 and TRBJ2-5; the D is unclear. The CDR3 consists of 16 residues. Per germline, CDR1 MGHDK and CDR2 SYGVNS. Trimming cost V 3 bases and J 4 bases, with 18 bases left between them.

The chain links TRBV18 to TRBJ2-1, with 7 bases fitting TRBD2. This CDR3 region has 14 residues. V lost 3 bases and J lost 3; bases outside the gene matches: 2. CDR1 is KGHSH and CDR2 is LQKENI in the germline V gene. The CDR3 nucleotides are TGTGCCAGCTCACCCCAGCGGGGCTACAATGAGCAGTTCTTC. This gives the protein CASSPQRGYNEQFF.

This sequence joins TRBV19 and TRBJ2-5, with TRBD1 as a possible D gene (5 bases). Germline V gene lookup returns CDR1 LNHDA and CDR2 SQIVND (reference sequence). Trimming cost V 9 bases and J 5 bases, with 10 bases left between them. CDR3 length: 11 amino acids. The DNA of the CDR3 is TGTGCCAGCGGGCCAGGGGAGACCCAGTACTTC. Its translation: CASGPGETQYF.

This chain joins TRBV6-6 and TRBJ1-5, with D perhaps matching TRBD1 (5 bases). V shed 6 bases and J shed 0 bases, with 6 bases lying between them. The CDR3 is made up of 13 amino acids. Germline-derived CDR1 and CDR2 are MNHNY and SVGAGI (reference sequence). The CDR3: CASRQDSNQPQHF. The CDR3 DNA is TGTGCCAGCAGACAGGATAGCAATCAGCCCCAGCATTTT.

V usage is TRBV7-9 and J usage is TRBJ2-1; no definite D call. Germline CDR1 and CDR2: SEHNR and FQNEAQ (reference sequence). V lost 5 bases to trimming and J lost 4 bases, with 6 bases between them. This CDR3 is 12 amino acids long. CDR3 sequence reads: CASSTEYNEQFF. DNA of the CDR3: TGTGCCAGCAGCACGGAGTACAATGAGCAGTTCTTC.

The V call is TRBV7-2, the J call TRBJ2-6, with 9 bases aligning to TRBD1. CDR1 and CDR2 (germline): SGHTA, FQGNSA. This CDR3 has 17 residues. V was clipped by 5 bases and J by 2 bases; unmatched bases: 7. CDR3 nucleotides: TGTGCCAGCAGCGCACAGGGGGCTAGCGCTGGGGCCAACGTCCTGACTTTC. It is translated as CASSAQGASAGANVLTF.

V and J are TRBV19 and TRBJ1-4; the D is unclear. CDR3 length equals 15 residues. CDR1 LNHDA and CDR2 SQIVND come from the germline V gene (reference sequence). Trimming took 7 bases from V and 5 from J, leaving 17 bases between them. The DNA for the CDR3 is TGTGCCAGTAAAGCGGCTAGACGACGGAATGAAAAACTGTTTTTT. It encodes CASKAARRRNEKLFF.

This clone was detected a few times. This chain connects TRBV5-1 to TRBJ2-2; 8 bases align to TRBD1. The CDR3 covers 14 residues. V was pared by 2 bases and J by 7 bases, with 4 bases of the junction left unmatched. The germline CDR1 and CDR2 sequences are SGHRS and YFSETQ. The CDR3 DNA reads as TGCGCCAGCAGCTTTATCGGGACAGGCGGGGAGCTGTTTTTT. Its translation is CASSFIGTGGELFF.

This clone was seen a single time. The chain joins TRBV25-1 to TRBJ2-1; TRBD2 agrees at 8 bases. V lost 9 bases, J lost 10 bases, and 11 bases stayed unmatched. CDR1 MGHDK and CDR2 SYGVNS come from the germline V gene. This CDR3 is 13 amino acids long. DNA for the CDR3: TGTGCCAGTAACGACGGAAGCGGGAGAGAGCAGTTCTTC. This gives the protein CASNDGSGREQFF. Looking up the rest from reference TRBV25-1 and TRBJ2-1 gives the full variable domain: EADIYQTPRYLVIGTGKKITLECSQTMGHDKMYWYQQDPGMELHLIHYSYGVNSTEKGDLSSESTVSRIRTEHFPLTLESARPSHTSQYLCASNDGSGREQFFGPGTRLTVL.

The V call is TRBV18, the J call TRBJ2-7; TRBD1 might be the D (7 bases). V lost 3 bases, J lost 2 bases, and 14 bases lay in between. CDR1 KGHSH and CDR2 LQKENI come from the germline V gene. The CDR3 contains 15 residues. CDR3 residues: CASSPNQGEAYEQYF. In DNA form, the CDR3 reads TGTGCCAGCTCACCCAATCAGGGGGAGGCCTACGAGCAGTACTTC.

The chain combines TRBV9 with TRBJ2-1, with D possibly TRBD2 on 7 matching bases. Trimming left V 6 bases short and J 6 bases short, with 25 bases between. The germline V gene has CDR1 SGDLS and CDR2 YYNGEE. This CDR3 has 17 amino acids. In nucleotides, the CDR3 is TGTGCCAGCACAAAATCGGGGGGCGCCGTGATGTCCAATGAGCAGTTCTTC. It yields the protein CASTKSGGAVMSNEQFF.

The chain recombines TRBV6-5 with TRBJ1-2, with TRBD1 as a possible D gene (6 bases). The CDR3 length is 16 residues. Looked up from germline, CDR1 is MNHEY and CDR2 is SVGAGI. Trimming shortened V by 0 bases and J by 2 bases, and 13 bases separated the two germline ends. CDR3 residues: CASSYSGQGINYGYTF. The CDR3, as DNA: TGTGCCAGCAGTTACTCCGGGCAGGGGATCAACTATGGCTACACCTTC.

By sample share, this clone is medium-sized. J is TRBJ2-1 and V is TRBV6-6, with 13 positions matching TRBD2. This CDR3 is 15 amino acids long. Germline V gene data show CDR1 as MNHNY and CDR2 as SVGAGI (reference sequence). V lost 2 bases and J lost 7; bases outside the gene matches: 2. CDR3 loop: CASSYGTSGANEQFF. Written as DNA, the CDR3 is TGTGCCAGCAGTTACGGGACTAGCGGGGCGAATGAGCAGTTCTTC.

The chain recombines TRBV7-2 with TRBJ2-6; a weak D match, TRBD2 (6 bases). Looked up from germline, CDR1 is SGHTA and CDR2 is FQGNSA. CDR3 length equals 14 residues. Trimming shortened V by 10 bases and J by 2 bases, and 12 bases separated the two germline ends. The CDR3 DNA sequence: TGTGCCATCGACTCGGGGGCTGGGGCCAACGTCCTGACTTTC. Translating it yields CAIDSGAGANVLTF. The full variable domain, its missing parts supplied by reference TRBV7-2 and TRBJ2-6, is GAGVSQSPSNKVTEKGKDVELRCDPISGHTALYWYRQSLGQGLEFLIYFQGNSAPDKSGLPSDRFSAERTGGSVSTLTIQRTQQEDSAVYLCAIDSGAGANVLTFGAGSRLTVL.

The chain recombines TRBV6-1 with TRBJ2-3; D uncertain. V was trimmed by 8 bases and J by 3 bases, leaving 12 bases between them. There are 13 residues in the CDR3. Per germline, CDR1 MNHNS and CDR2 SASEGT. The CDR3 sequence is CASLGLLTDTQYF. The CDR3 nucleotides read TGTGCCAGCTTGGGCCTTTTGACAGATACGCAGTATTTT.

CDR3 residues: CASSPGEGVVEKLFF. The CDR3 DNA follows: TGTGCCAGCTCACCAGGAGAGGGGGTGGTGGAAAAACTGTTTTTT. The chain is built from TRBV18 and TRBJ1-4; TRBD1 is a possible D gene (6 bases). The CDR3 sequence is 15 residues long. Germline V gene data show CDR1 as KGHSH and CDR2 as LQKENI. Trimming took off 2 bases at V and 8 bases at J, with 15 bases between the two ends.

V and J are TRBV5-8 and TRBJ1-1, with 8 bases fitting TRBD1. Trimming took 6 bases from V and 0 from J; bases not matched to a gene: 4. The germline V gene encodes CDR1 SGHTS and CDR2 YDEGEE. This CDR3 spans 14 amino acids. The chain's CDR3 is CASTRQGMNTEAFF. The CDR3 DNA follows: TGTGCCAGCACCCGACAGGGGATGAACACTGAAGCTTTCTTT.